The sequence of this T cell receptor beta chain was determined in a study of somatic mutations in cytotoxic T cells in rheumatoid arthritis. Trimming stripped 6 bases from V and 6 bases from J, with 15 bases between. The CDR3 covers 14 residues. From germline, CDR1 is MNHEY and CDR2 SMNVEV (reference sequence). This clone ranks as medium-sized. Here immunoSEQ multiplex PCR was the method, and the copy in TCRdb shows in-frame clones only, minus some. The profile covers 6,000 to 9,000 clones, with about three fifths appearing a single time and roughly a quarter taken by the ten largest. Sequenced: CD8+ T cells sorted from blood. The clonotype was recovered from a middle-aged woman in good health. The rearrangement uses TRBV27 and TRBJ1-5, with a possible D match to TRBD1 (6 bases). CDR3 sequence: CASRPTGFGQPQHF. For the CDR3, the DNA is TGTGCCAGCAGACCAACAGGGTTTGGTCAGCCCCAGCATTTT.